This TCR beta chain was obtained from a study of blood T cell repertoires in COVID-19. This CDR3 has 15 residues. V dropped 3 bases and J dropped 4; count of bases not matched to a gene: 5. Germline V CDR1 and CDR2: MDHEN, SYDVKM. Per the study methods: It was from reference gene primer amplification that nucleated cell counts were estimated. Clones were read by immunoSEQ multiplex PCR, and TCRdb kept only the in-frame ones, dropping some. For V, J and clone size, that table is used; D and trimming come from the DNA. The data hold under 50,000 clones, with about 86% observed a single time. Sequencing used peripheral blood. The sequence was obtained from a man aged 35 to 55 with active COVID-19. The chain carries TRBV28 and TRBJ2-4, with 8 positions matching TRBD2. Here the CDR3 reads CASSLTGTRKNIQYF. As DNA, the CDR3 is TGTGCCAGCAGTTTGACCGGGACTAGGAAAAACATTCAGTACTTC.